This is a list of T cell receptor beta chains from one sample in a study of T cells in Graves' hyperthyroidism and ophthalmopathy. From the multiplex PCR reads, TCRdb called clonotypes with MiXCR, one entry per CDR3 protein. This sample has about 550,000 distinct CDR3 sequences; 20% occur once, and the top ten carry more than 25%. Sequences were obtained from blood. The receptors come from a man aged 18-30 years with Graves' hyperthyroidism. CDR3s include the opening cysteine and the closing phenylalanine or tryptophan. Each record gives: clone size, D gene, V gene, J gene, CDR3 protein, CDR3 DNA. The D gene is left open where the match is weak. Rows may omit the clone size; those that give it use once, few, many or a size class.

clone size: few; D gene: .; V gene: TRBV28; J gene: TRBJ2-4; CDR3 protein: CASSFIGTQEKNIQYF; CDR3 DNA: TGTGCCAGCAGTTTTATCGGGACGCAAGAGAAAAACATTCAGTACTTC
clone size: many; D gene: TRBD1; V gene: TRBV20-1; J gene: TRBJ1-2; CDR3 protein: CSARERTGFQGYTF; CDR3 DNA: TGCAGTGCTAGAGAGAGGACAGGGTTCCAAGGCTACACCTTC
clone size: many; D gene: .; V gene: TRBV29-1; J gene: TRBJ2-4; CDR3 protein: CSVEDLGNIQYF; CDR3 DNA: TGCAGCGTTGAGGATCTGGGAAACATTCAGTACTTC
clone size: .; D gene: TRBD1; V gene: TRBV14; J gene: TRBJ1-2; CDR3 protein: CASSLPGQGHGYTF; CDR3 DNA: TGTGCCAGCAGCCTTCCGGGACAGGGCCATGGCTACACCTTC
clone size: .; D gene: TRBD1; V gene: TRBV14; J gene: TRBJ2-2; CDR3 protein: CASSQDSGRGYTGELFF; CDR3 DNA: TGTGCCAGCAGCCAAGATTCGGGCAGGGGGTACACCGGGGAGCTGTTTTTT
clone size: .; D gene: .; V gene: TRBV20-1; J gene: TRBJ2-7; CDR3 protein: CSASFLGGSSYEQYF; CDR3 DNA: TGCAGTGCTAGCTTTCTCGGCGGAAGCTCCTACGAGCAGTACTTC
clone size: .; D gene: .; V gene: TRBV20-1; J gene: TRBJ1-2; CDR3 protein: CSAAPEDDSINYGYTF; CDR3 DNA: TGCAGTGCTGCACCCGAGGACGACAGTATTAACTATGGCTACACCTTC
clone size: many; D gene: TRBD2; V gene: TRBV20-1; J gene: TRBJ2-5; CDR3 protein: CSARTSEDLTQYF; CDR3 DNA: TGCAGTGCTCGGACTAGCGAGGACCTAACCCAGTACTTC
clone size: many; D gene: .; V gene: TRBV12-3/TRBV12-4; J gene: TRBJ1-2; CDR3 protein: CASSAGGPNYGYTF; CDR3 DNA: TGTGCCAGCAGCGCCGGGGGCCCCAACTATGGCTACACCTTC
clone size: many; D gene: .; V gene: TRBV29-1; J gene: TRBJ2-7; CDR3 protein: CSVTGPKGEQYF; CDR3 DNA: TGCAGCGTTACAGGGCCAAAAGGAGAGCAGTACTTC
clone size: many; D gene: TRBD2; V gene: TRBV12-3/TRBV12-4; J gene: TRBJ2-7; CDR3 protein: CASSWGGRDEQYF; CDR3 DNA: TGTGCCAGCAGTTGGGGGGGGAGGGACGAGCAGTACTTC
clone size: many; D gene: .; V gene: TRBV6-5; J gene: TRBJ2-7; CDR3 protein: CASSYRESSYEQYF; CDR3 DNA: TGTGCCAGCAGTTACAGGGAAAGCTCCTACGAGCAGTACTTC
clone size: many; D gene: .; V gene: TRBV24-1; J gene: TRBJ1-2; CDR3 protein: CATSDREAHGYTF; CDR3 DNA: TGTGCCACCAGTGATCGGGAGGCCCATGGCTACACCTTC
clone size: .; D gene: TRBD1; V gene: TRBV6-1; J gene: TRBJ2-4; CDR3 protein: CASRQGETLGIQYF; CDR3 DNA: TGTGCCAGCAGGCAGGGGGAAACGCTAGGCATTCAGTACTTC
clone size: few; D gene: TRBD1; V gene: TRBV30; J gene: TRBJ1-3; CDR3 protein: CAWSGGQGRGNTIYF; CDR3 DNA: TGTGCCTGGAGTGGGGGACAGGGCCGTGGAAACACCATATATTTT
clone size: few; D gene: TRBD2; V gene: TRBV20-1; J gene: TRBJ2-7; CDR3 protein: CSARPSSGTSVNEQYF; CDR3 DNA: TGCAGTGCTAGACCTTCCTCCGGGACTAGCGTGAACGAGCAGTACTTC
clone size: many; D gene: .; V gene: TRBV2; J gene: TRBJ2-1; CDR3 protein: CASSARFYNEQFF; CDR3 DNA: TGTGCCAGCAGTGCAAGGTTCTACAATGAGCAGTTCTTC
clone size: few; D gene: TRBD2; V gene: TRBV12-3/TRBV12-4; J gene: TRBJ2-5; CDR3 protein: CASSSSGGALRETQYF; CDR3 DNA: TGTGCCAGCAGCTCAAGCGGGGGGGCCCTGCGGGAGACCCAGTACTTC
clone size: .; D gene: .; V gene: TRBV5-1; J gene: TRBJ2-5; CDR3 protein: CASSTGSPYQETQYF; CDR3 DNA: TGCGCCAGCAGCACGGGATCCCCCTACCAAGAGACCCAGTACTTC
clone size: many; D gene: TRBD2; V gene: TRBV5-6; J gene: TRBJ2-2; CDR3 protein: CASSIRLAGNTGELFF; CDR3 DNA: TGTGCCAGCAGCATAAGACTAGCGGGGAACACCGGGGAGCTGTTTTTT
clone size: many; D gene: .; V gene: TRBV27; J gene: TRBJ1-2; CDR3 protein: CASSPSGGGINYGYTF; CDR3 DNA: TGTGCCAGCAGTCCCTCCGGCGGGGGAATTAACTATGGCTACACCTTC
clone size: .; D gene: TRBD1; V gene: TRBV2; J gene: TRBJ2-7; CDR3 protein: CASSGQGASPYF; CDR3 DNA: TGTGCCAGCAGTGGACAGGGGGCTTCCCCGTACTTC
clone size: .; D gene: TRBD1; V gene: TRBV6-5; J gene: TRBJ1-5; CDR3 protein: CASSFSGGLQPQHF; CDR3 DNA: TGTGCCAGCAGTTTTTCAGGGGGGCTTCAGCCCCAGCATTTT
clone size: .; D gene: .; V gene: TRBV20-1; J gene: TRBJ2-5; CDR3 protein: CSAPWQLTETQYF; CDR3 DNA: TGCAGTGCCCCGTGGCAGTTGACCGAGACCCAGTACTTC
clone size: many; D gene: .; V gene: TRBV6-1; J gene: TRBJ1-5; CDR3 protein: CASSEGISGNQPQHF; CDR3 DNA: TGTGCCAGCAGTGAAGGCATTTCAGGCAATCAGCCCCAGCATTTT
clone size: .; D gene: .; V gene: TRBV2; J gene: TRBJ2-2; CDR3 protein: CASSEGARGPGELFF; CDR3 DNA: TGTGCCAGCAGTGAGGGAGCTAGAGGGCCCGGGGAGCTGTTTTTT
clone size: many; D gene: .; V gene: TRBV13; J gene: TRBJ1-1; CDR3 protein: CASSPGRETGGDTEAFF; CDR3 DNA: TGTGCCAGCAGCCCAGGACGAGAAACCGGAGGGGACACTGAAGCTTTCTTT
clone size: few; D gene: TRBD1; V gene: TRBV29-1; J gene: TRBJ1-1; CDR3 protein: CSVAWTGDTEAFF; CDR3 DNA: TGCAGCGTGGCCTGGACAGGAGACACTGAAGCTTTCTTT
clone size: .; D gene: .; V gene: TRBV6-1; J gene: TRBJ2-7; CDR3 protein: CASTNRFTEQYF; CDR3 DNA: TGTGCCAGCACAAACCGGTTTACCGAGCAGTACTTC
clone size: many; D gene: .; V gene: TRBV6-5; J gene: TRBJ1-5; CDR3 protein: CASSYRVSGLSNQPQHF; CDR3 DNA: TGTGCCAGCAGTTACCGCGTATCGGGCCTCAGCAATCAGCCCCAGCATTTT
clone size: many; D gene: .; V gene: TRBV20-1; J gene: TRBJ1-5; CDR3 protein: CSARTGLTNQPQHF; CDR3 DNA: TGCAGTGCTAGGACCGGACTGACCAATCAACCCCAGCATTTT
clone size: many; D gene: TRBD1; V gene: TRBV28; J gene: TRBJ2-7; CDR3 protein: CASRTGSPVYEQYF; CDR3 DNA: TGTGCCAGCAGGACAGGGAGTCCAGTCTACGAGCAGTACTTC
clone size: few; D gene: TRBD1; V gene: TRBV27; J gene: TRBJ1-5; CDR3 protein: CPSRDRGQPQHF; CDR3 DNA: TGTCCCAGCAGGGACAGGGGTCAGCCCCAGCATTTT
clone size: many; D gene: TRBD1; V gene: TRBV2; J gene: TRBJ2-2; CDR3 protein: CASRNGQGYTGELFF; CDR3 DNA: TGTGCCAGCAGGAATGGACAGGGATACACCGGGGAGCTGTTTTTT
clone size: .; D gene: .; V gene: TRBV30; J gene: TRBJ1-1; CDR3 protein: CAWSVQVEAFF; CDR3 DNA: TGTGCCTGGAGTGTACAAGTTGAAGCTTTCTTT
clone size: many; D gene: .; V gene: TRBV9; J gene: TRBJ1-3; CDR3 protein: CASSESPKSDSGNTICF; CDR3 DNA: TGTGCCAGCAGCGAAAGTCCGAAGTCAGACTCTGGAAACACCATATGTTTT
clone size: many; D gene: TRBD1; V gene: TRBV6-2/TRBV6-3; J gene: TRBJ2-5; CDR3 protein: CASSQDRGLETQYF; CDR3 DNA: TGTGCCAGCAGCCAGGACAGGGGGCTTGAGACCCAGTACTTC
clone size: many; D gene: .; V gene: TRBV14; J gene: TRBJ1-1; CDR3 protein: CASSPTVGEPTEAFF; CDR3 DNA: TGTGCCAGCAGTCCCACTGTAGGGGAACCCACTGAAGCTTTCTTT
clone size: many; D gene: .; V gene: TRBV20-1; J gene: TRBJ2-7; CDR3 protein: CSARGGFIDYEQYF; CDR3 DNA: TGCAGTGCTAGAGGGGGTTTCATCGACTACGAGCAGTACTTC
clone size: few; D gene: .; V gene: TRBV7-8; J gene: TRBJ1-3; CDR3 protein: CASSLGRVASRAGNTIYF; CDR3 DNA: TGTGCCAGCAGCTTAGGGAGGGTTGCCTCTCGGGCCGGAAACACCATATATTTT
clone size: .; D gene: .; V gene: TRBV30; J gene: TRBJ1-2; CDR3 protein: CAWSVGQNYGYTF; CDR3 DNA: TGTGCCTGGAGTGTCGGACAAAACTATGGCTACACCTTC
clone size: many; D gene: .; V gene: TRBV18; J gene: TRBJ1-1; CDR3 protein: CASSEVSSNTEAFF; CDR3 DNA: TGTGCCAGCTCAGAAGTAAGTTCGAACACTGAAGCTTTCTTT
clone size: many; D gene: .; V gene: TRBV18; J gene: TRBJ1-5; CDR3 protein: CASSSLPSNQPQHF; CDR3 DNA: TGTGCCAGCTCATCTCTCCCCAGCAATCAGCCCCAGCATTTT
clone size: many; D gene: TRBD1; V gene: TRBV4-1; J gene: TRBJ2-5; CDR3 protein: CASSQQPGQGLQETQYF; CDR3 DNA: TGCGCCAGCAGCCAACAGCCGGGACAGGGCCTCCAAGAGACCCAGTACTTC
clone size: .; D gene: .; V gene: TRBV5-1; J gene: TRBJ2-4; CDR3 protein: CASSLGQRDIQYF; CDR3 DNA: TGCGCCAGCAGCTTGGGACAGCGGGACATTCAGTACTTC
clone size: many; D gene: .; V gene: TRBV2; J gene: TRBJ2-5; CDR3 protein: CASSDIGLGETQYF; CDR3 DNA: TGTGCCAGTAGTGACATAGGATTAGGAGAGACCCAGTACTTC
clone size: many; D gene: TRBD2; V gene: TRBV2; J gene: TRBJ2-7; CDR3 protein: CASSESTGLAGAFYEQYF; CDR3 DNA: TGTGCCAGCAGTGAATCGACGGGACTAGCGGGGGCTTTCTACGAGCAGTACTTC
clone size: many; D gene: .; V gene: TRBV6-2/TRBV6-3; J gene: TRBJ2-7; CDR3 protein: CASSSSRYEQYF; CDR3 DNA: TGTGCCAGCAGTTCCTCGAGGTACGAGCAGTACTTC